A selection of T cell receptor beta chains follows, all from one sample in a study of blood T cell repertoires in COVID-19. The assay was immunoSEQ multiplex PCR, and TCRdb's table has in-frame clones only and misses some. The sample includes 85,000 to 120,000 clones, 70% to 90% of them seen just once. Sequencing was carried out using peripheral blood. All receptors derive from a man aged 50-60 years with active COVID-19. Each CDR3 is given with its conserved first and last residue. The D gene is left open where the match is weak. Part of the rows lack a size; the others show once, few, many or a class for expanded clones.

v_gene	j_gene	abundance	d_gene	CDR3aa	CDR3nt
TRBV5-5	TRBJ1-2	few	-	CASSLGTSVYGYTF	TGTGCCAGCAGCTTGGGGACATCGGTTTATGGCTACACCTTC
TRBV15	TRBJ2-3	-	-	CATSSNRLSTDTQYF	TGTGCCACCAGCAGTAACAGGCTCAGCACAGATACGCAGTATTTT
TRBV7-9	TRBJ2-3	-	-	CASSSWAGAKDTQYF	TGTGCCAGCAGCTCGTGGGCGGGGGCTAAAGATACGCAGTATTTT
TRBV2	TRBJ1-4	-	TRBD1	CASKARGSATNEKLFF	TGTGCCAGCAAGGCCAGGGGGAGTGCAACTAATGAAAAACTGTTTTTT
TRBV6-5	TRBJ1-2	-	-	CASSSQVGSNYGYTF	TGTGCCAGCAGTTCGCAGGTGGGGAGTAACTATGGCTACACCTTC
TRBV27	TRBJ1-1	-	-	CASSLSPVQGNTEAFF	TGTGCCAGCAGTTTATCCCCGGTCCAGGGGAACACTGAAGCTTTCTTT
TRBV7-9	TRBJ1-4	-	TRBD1	CASSLGTGRNIEKLFF	TGTGCCAGCAGCTTAGGGACAGGGAGGAATATAGAAAAACTGTTTTTT
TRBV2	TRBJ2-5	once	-	CASINSGKETQYF	TGTGCCAGCATCAACAGCGGTAAAGAGACCCAGTACTTC
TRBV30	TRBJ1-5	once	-	CAWSVLNQPQHF	TGTGCCTGGAGTGTACTCAATCAGCCCCAGCATTTT
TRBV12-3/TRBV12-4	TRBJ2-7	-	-	CASSLQGIVEQYF	TGTGCCAGCAGTTTACAGGGGATCGTCGAACAGTACTTC
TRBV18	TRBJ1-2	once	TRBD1	CASSPPGDRVYGYTF	TGTGCCAGCTCACCACCCGGTGACAGGGTCTATGGCTACACCTTC
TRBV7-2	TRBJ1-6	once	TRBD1	CASSYTGANNSPLHF	TGTGCCAGCAGCTACACAGGGGCCAATAATTCACCCCTCCACTTT
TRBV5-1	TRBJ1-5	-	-	CASSLDPGGSNQPQHF	TGCGCCAGCAGCTTGGATCCGGGGGGAAGCAATCAGCCCCAGCATTTT
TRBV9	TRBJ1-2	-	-	CASTPPQGHGLSGYTF	TGTGCCAGCACCCCCCCGCAGGGACATGGACTTTCTGGCTACACCTTC
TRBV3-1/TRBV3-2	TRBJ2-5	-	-	CASSQYGAETQYF	TGTGCCAGCAGCCAGTATGGGGCGGAGACCCAGTACTTC
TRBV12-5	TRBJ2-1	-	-	CASGLDRNNEQFF	TGTGCTAGTGGTTTGGACAGAAACAATGAGCAGTTCTTC
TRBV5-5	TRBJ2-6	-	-	CASSENRRSGANVLTF	TGTGCCAGCAGCGAGAACCGGAGGTCTGGGGCCAACGTCCTGACTTTC
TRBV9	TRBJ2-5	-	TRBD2	CASSEGLALETQYF	TGTGCCAGCAGCGAGGGACTAGCGTTGGAGACCCAGTACTTC
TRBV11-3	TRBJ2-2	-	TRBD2	CASSVRSRGGTGELFF	TGTGCCAGCAGCGTCAGGTCGCGGGGGGGCACCGGGGAGCTGTTTTTT
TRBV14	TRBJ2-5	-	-	CASSHRLGSIQETQYF	TGTGCCAGCAGCCACCGTTTGGGCAGCATTCAAGAGACCCAGTACTTC
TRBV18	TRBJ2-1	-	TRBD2	CASSPLGGGRDEQFF	TGTGCCAGCTCACCACTCGGGGGGGGCCGCGATGAGCAGTTCTTC
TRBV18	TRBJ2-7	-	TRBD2	CASSQLAGGYEQYF	TGTGCCAGCTCACAACTAGCGGGAGGCTACGAGCAGTACTTC
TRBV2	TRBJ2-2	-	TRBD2	CASSGIAGGQKLGELFF	TGTGCCAGCAGTGGGATAGCGGGGGGCCAGAAGCTCGGGGAGCTGTTTTTT
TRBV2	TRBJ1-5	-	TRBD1	CASSERGQGAWSNQPQHF	TGTGCCAGCAGTGAGCGGGGACAGGGGGCTTGGAGCAATCAGCCCCAGCATTTT
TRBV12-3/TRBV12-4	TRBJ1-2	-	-	CASSLRRAYGYTF	TGTGCCAGCAGTTTAAGGCGGGCCTATGGCTACACCTTC
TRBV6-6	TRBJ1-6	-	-	CASSYSAVSYNSPLHF	TGTGCCAGCAGTTACTCGGCCGTTTCCTATAATTCACCCCTCCACTTT
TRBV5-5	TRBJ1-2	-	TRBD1	CASSPSGTAYYGYTF	TGTGCCAGCAGCCCCTCAGGGACAGCTTACTATGGCTACACCTTC
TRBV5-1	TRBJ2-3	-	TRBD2	CASSSPLAGHTDTQYF	TGCGCCAGCAGCTCCCCACTAGCGGGCCACACAGATACGCAGTATTTT
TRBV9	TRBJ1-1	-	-	CASGGGVGTEAFF	TGTGCCAGCGGAGGAGGCGTTGGGACTGAAGCTTTCTTT
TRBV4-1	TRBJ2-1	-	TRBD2	CASSQSASGGYNEQFF	TGCGCCAGCAGCCAATCGGCTAGCGGAGGTTACAATGAGCAGTTCTTC
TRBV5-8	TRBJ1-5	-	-	CASSTGGVGNQPQHF	TGTGCCAGCAGCACCGGGGGTGTAGGGAATCAGCCCCAGCATTTT
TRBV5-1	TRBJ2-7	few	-	CASSSGQFSTYEQYF	TGCGCCAGCAGCTCTGGACAGTTTAGCACCTACGAGCAGTACTTC
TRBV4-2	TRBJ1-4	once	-	CASSRRPGKVGEKLFF	TGTGCCAGCAGCCGACGCCCCGGGAAGGTTGGGGAAAAACTGTTTTTT
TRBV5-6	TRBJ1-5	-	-	CASSYAGDSNQPQHF	TGTGCCAGCAGCTACGCCGGGGATAGCAATCAGCCCCAGCATTTT
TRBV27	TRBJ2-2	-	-	CASSLSPGDTGELFF	TGTGCCAGCAGTTTGAGTCCAGGGGACACCGGGGAGCTGTTTTTT
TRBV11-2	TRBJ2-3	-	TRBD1	CASSSYRGGADTQYF	TGTGCCAGCAGCTCCTACAGGGGTGGGGCAGATACGCAGTATTTT
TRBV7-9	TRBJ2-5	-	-	CASNRDGSETQYF	TGTGCCAGTAATCGTGATGGCTCTGAGACCCAGTACTTC
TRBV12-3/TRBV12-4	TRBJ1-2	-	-	CASGQKYGYTF	TGTGCCAGCGGACAGAAATATGGCTACACCTTC
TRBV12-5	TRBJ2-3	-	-	CASGLVLGGEPRDTQYF	TGTGCTAGTGGTTTGGTACTTGGCGGGGAGCCCAGGGATACGCAGTATTTT
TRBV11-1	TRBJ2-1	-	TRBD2	CASSIPTSGNLNEQFF	TGTGCCAGCAGCATCCCGACTAGCGGGAATCTCAATGAGCAGTTCTTC
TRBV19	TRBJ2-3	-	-	CASSRETGTQYF	TGTGCCAGTAGTAGGGAGACAGGTACGCAGTATTTT
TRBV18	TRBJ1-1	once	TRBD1	CASSPEDRNLREAFF	TGTGCCAGCTCACCAGAGGACAGGAACCTACGAGAAGCTTTCTTT
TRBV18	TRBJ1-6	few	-	CASSGAGSPLHF	TGTGCCAGCTCAGGGGCTGGCTCACCCCTCCACTTT
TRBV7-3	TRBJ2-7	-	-	CASSRTGGGSYEQYF	TGTGCCAGCAGCCGAACAGGCGGTGGCTCCTACGAGCAGTACTTC
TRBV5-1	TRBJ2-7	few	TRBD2	CASRPGRGAPYEQYF	TGCGCCAGCCGCCCCGGGCGGGGGGCCCCCTACGAGCAGTACTTC
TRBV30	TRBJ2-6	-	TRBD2	CAWSVSLGGSRSGANVLTF	TGTGCCTGGAGTGTATCGTTGGGGGGGAGTCGCTCTGGGGCCAACGTCCTGACTTTC
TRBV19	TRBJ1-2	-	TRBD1	CASSIWGTGGDGYTF	TGTGCCAGTAGTATTTGGGGGACAGGGGGAGATGGCTACACCTTC
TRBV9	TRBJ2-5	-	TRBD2	CASSVGGVGGETQYF	TGTGCCAGCAGCGTCGGGGGGGTCGGAGGTGAGACCCAGTACTTC
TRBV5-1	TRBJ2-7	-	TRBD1	CASTSGTGSYEQYF	TGCGCCAGCACCTCCGGGACAGGGAGCTACGAGCAGTACTTC